Each of the 27 T cell receptor beta chains below was sequenced from the same sample in a study of early T cells in non-severe SARS-CoV-2 infection. One entry per CDR3 protein, called by TCRdb with MiXCR from the 5' RACE reads. This table has some 30,000 distinct CDR3 sequences, roughly 6.6% appearing once. Source material: whole blood. These receptors were collected from an adult who was a healthcare worker with PCR-confirmed SARS-CoV-2 infection or an uninfected control (not recorded which).

Ten or more counts support this clonotype. The chain couples TRBV7-9 to TRBJ1-3; a weak D match, TRBD1 (5 bases). V lost 0 bases to trimming and J lost 0 bases, with 15 bases between them. Germline V CDR1 and CDR2: SEHNR, FQNEAQ (reference sequence). The CDR3 has 18 residues. The CDR3 bases are TGTGCCAGCAGCTTAGCGTGGGTAGGGACCTTCTCTGGAAACACCATATATTTT. This encodes CASSLAWVGTFSGNTIYF.

The chain joins TRBV3-1 to TRBJ2-4; D might be TRBD1 or TRBD2, each matching 6 bases. V lost 6 bases to trimming and J lost 6 bases, with 15 bases between them. Germline-derived CDR1 and CDR2 are LGHDT and YNNKEL (reference sequence). This CDR3 spans 14 amino acids. CDR3 sequence: CASRPTGGRNIQYF. CDR3 bases: TGTGCCAGCAGACCGACAGGAGGGCGAAACATTCAGTACTTC.

The sample holds many counts of this clonotype. The chain has TRBV5-4 and TRBJ1-5; 10 nucleotides line up with TRBD1. The CDR3 totals 14 residues. The germline V gene encodes CDR1 SGHNT and CDR2 YYREEE (reference sequence). V shed 2 bases and J 5 bases; nucleotides not matched to a gene: 1. The CDR3 nucleotides are TGTGCCAGCAGCTTAGACAGGGGGCATCAGCCCCAGCATTTT. Encoded protein: CASSLDRGHQPQHF. Supplemented by reference TRBV5-4 and TRBJ1-5, the full variable domain reads ETGVTQSPTHLIKTRGQQVTLRCSSQSGHNTVSWYQQALGQGPQFIFQYYREEENGRGNFPPRFSGLQFPNYSSELNVNALELDDSALYLCASSLDRGHQPQHFGDGTRLSIL.

Relative to its sample, this clonotype is medium-sized. The V and J genes are TRBV12-3 or TRBV12-4 and TRBJ1-5; TRBD1 agrees at 8 bases. J was trimmed by 5 bases and V by 6 bases; bases with no gene match: 3. This CDR3 has 13 residues. CDR3 amino acids: CASRGTGYQPQHF. The CDR3 DNA follows: TGTGCCAGCAGGGGGACAGGTTATCAGCCCCAGCATTTT.

This clonotype was counted many times. V usage is TRBV7-2 and J usage is TRBJ2-7; D gene uncertain. This CDR3 comprises 14 residues. Germline-derived CDR1 and CDR2 are SGHTA and FQGNSA. Trimming took off 0 bases at V and 4 bases at J, with 10 bases between the two ends. The CDR3 reads CASSLAGGVYEQYF. Here the CDR3 DNA reads TGTGCCAGCAGCTTAGCAGGCGGAGTGTACGAGCAGTACTTC.

In its sample, this clonotype was seen many times. This chain links TRBV10-3 with TRBJ2-1; TRBD1 matches 10 bases. CDR1 is ENHRY and CDR2 is SYGVKD in the germline V gene. The CDR3 covers 15 residues. Trimming cost V 8 bases and J 6 bases; bases outside gene matches: 10. CDR3 nucleotide sequence: TGTGCCATCGGGGGCCGGGACAGGGGCCCCAATGAGCAGTTCTTC. Its protein is CAIGGRDRGPNEQFF.

This chain connects TRBV4-3 to TRBJ2-1; D remains unclear. The CDR3 spans 18 residues. V shed 0 bases and J shed 1 base, with 16 bases lying between them. CDR1 and CDR2 (germline): LGHNA, YSLEER. DNA for the CDR3: TGCGCCAGCAGCCAAGAGCCATCGGGTACCTATTCCTACAATGAGCAGTTCTTC. This translates into CASSQEPSGTYSYNEQFF.

This clonotype was recorded many times. The chain links TRBV5-1 to TRBJ1-1; D is possibly TRBD1 (6 bases). Trimming took 4 bases from V and 2 from J, leaving 15 bases between them. The CDR3 totals 15 residues. Germline loops: CDR1 SGHRS, CDR2 YFSETQ. CDR3 in DNA: TGCGCCAGCAGCCAACTAGTCAGGGGTAACACTGAAGCTTTCTTT. It encodes CASSQLVRGNTEAFF.

In its sample, this clonotype was seen many times. The chain joins TRBV4-2 to TRBJ1-4; D is possibly TRBD1 (5 bases). Germline assignment: CDR1 LGHNA and CDR2 YNFKEQ. The CDR3 sequence is 15 residues long. V was cut by 4 bases and J by 3 bases, with 12 bases left in between. The CDR3 DNA reads as TGTGCCAGCAGCCCCTCGACAGCCTCTAATGAAAAACTGTTTTTT. Its translation: CASSPSTASNEKLFF.

This clonotype was found many times. V gene TRBV20-1 combines with J gene TRBJ1-5; 7 nucleotides agree with TRBD1. The V and J ends lost 3 bases and 2 bases, in that order; junction bases with no gene match: 10. CDR3 length: 16 residues. Germline V gives CDR1 DFQATT, CDR2 SNEGSKA (reference sequence). CDR3 sequence reads: CSARAGSTGGNQPQHF. In DNA, the CDR3 is TGCAGTGCTAGGGCCGGATCTACAGGGGGCAATCAGCCCCAGCATTTT.

In its sample, this clonotype was seen many times. V and J are TRBV4-2 and TRBJ1-5, with D unresolved. V lost 0 bases, J lost 3 bases, and 9 bases lay in between. Looked up from germline, CDR1 is LGHNA and CDR2 is YNFKEQ. This CDR3 is 15 amino acids long. In DNA form, the CDR3 reads TGTGCCAGCAGCCAAGACTGGCAGTACAATCAGCCCCAGCATTTT. Translation gives CASSQDWQYNQPQHF.

In this sample, this clonotype turned up many times. The chain joins TRBV28 to TRBJ2-3; D is unclear. The CDR3 spans 13 residues. The ends were cut back, 6 bases at V and 1 base at J, with 8 bases in the middle. Germline lookup yields CDR1 MDHEN and CDR2 SYDVKM. CDR3 DNA sequence: TGTGCCAGCAGATCTCAGGGCACAGATACGCAGTATTTT. This encodes CASRSQGTDTQYF.

Ten or more counts support this clonotype. The V gene is TRBV7-9, the J gene TRBJ1-5; D may be TRBD1 (5 bases). The germline V gene encodes CDR1 SEHNR and CDR2 FQNEAQ (reference sequence). The CDR3 covers 17 residues. Trimming stripped 4 bases from V and 3 bases from J, with 19 bases between. DNA for the CDR3: TGTGCCAGCAGCTCCGTAAAGGACACCAACGACAATCAGCCCCAGCATTTT. This codes for CASSSVKDTNDNQPQHF.

This clonotype has more than one count but fewer than ten. The chain recombines TRBV25-1 with TRBJ2-2; no firm D call. The V end was cut by 1 base, the J end by 4 bases, with 4 bases between. Per the germline V gene, CDR1 is MGHDK and CDR2 is SYGVNS. CDR3 size: 13 residues. The CDR3 coding sequence is TGTGCCAGCAGTGAATTTCTCACCGGGGAGCTGTTTTTT. It encodes CASSEFLTGELFF.

This clonotype was seen ten or more times. The genes are TRBV11-2 and TRBJ2-1; no clear D. Germline V gives CDR1 SGHAT, CDR2 FQNNGV. Trimming cost V 0 bases and J 4 bases, with 10 bases left between them. This CDR3 is built from 15 residues. For the CDR3, the DNA is TGTGCCAGCAGCTTAGAAGGTCTCGGTTACAATGAGCAGTTCTTC. Translation gives CASSLEGLGYNEQFF. Together with reference TRBV11-2 and TRBJ2-1, the CDR3 gives the full variable domain: EAGVAQSPRYKIIEKRQSVAFWCNPISGHATLYWYQQILGQGPKLLIQFQNNGVVDDSQLPKDRFSAERLKGVDSTLKIQPAKLEDSAVYLCASSLEGLGYNEQFFGPGTRLTVL.

This clonotype was seen at least ten times. The genes are TRBV20-1 and TRBJ2-7, with D possibly being TRBD1 or TRBD2 (6 bases each). Germline lookup yields CDR1 DFQATT and CDR2 SNEGSKA (reference sequence). With 3 bases removed from V and 0 bases from J, the gap between germline ends came to 12 bases. The CDR3 has 14 amino acids. The CDR3 loop is CSASRGLASYEQYF. DNA of the CDR3: TGCAGTGCTAGCCGGGGGCTAGCCTCCTACGAGCAGTACTTC.

This clonotype was counted at least ten times. The gene calls are TRBV2 and TRBJ1-2, with 7 bases identical to TRBD1. This CDR3 region has 13 residues. CDR1 is SNHLY, CDR2 FYNNEI, per germline. The CDR3 DNA reads as TGTGCGGGACAGCCTCGGGGTAGCTATGGCTACACCTTC. The encoded protein is CAGQPRGSYGYTF.

This clonotype came up a few times. This may arise from a read error, as a much more abundant clone is one base away. This chain joins TRBV4-2 and TRBJ2-2; D is undetermined. Per germline, CDR1 LGHNA and CDR2 YNFKEQ. The CDR3 loop spans 16 amino acids. CDR3 sequence: CASNQDSQHPTGELFF. As DNA, the CDR3 is TGTGCCAGCAACCAAGATAGCCAGCACCCCACCGGGGAGCTGTTTTTT.

This clonotype was detected many times. The rearrangement joins TRBV6-2 or TRBV6-3 to TRBJ1-5; no clear D. Germline V gene data show CDR1 as MNHEY and CDR2 as SVGEGT. CDR3 size: 14 residues. Trimming stripped 6 bases from V and 4 bases from J, with 13 bases between. The CDR3 protein is CASSSPSVNQPQHF. The CDR3 DNA is TGTGCCAGCAGCTCTCCGTCGGTAAATCAGCCCCAGCATTTT.

This clonotype was seen at least ten times. The chain carries TRBV20-1 and TRBJ1-5, with D possibly TRBD1 on 5 matching bases. V lost 6 bases and J lost 0, with 12 bases in between. The CDR3 spans 14 residues. CDR1 is DFQATT, CDR2 SNEGSKA, per germline (reference sequence). CDR3: CSAKGLDSNQPQHF. The CDR3 coding sequence is TGCAGTGCGAAGGGGTTAGATAGCAATCAGCCCCAGCATTTT.

In its sample, this clonotype was seen many times. The gene calls are TRBV20-1 and TRBJ2-3; D not resolved. Trimming pared 6 bases from V and 0 bases from J, leaving 4 bases between. The CDR3 length is 11 residues. CDR1 is DFQATT and CDR2 is SNEGSKA in the germline V gene (reference sequence). The CDR3 coding sequence is TGCAGTGCGGAGAGCACAGATACGCAGTATTTT. Translation gives CSAESTDTQYF.

The sample holds many counts of this clonotype. The chain couples TRBV28 to TRBJ2-1, with D unresolved. Germline V CDR1 and CDR2: MDHEN, SYDVKM. V was shortened by 5 bases and J by 12 bases, with 14 bases between the two germline ends. The CDR3 has 12 residues. The CDR3 loop reads CASSGGHDPQFF. As DNA, the CDR3 is TGTGCCAGCAGTGGTGGGCATGATCCGCAGTTCTTC.

The sample holds many counts of this clonotype. J is TRBJ2-3 and V is TRBV2; D could derive from TRBD1 or TRBD2 (5 bases each). The germline V gene encodes CDR1 SNHLY and CDR2 FYNNEI. Trimming cost V 9 bases and J 2 bases, with 12 bases left between them. The CDR3 is 13 amino acids. CDR3: CASKLGTTDTQYF. CDR3 nucleotide sequence: TGTGCCAGTAAACTAGGGACCACAGATACGCAGTATTTT.

This clonotype was recorded many times. The chain recombines TRBV7-6 with TRBJ2-1; 7 nucleotides align to TRBD1. The CDR3 spans 14 residues. The germline gives CDR1 SGHVS, CDR2 FNYEAQ. The J segment lost 4 bases and the V segment lost 5 bases, leaving 5 bases of the junction unmatched. The CDR3 DNA is TGTGCCAGCAGCCTCCGGACAGGATACAATGAGCAGTTCTTC. Translating gives CASSLRTGYNEQFF.

The sample holds many counts of this clonotype. The J gene is TRBJ2-3, the V gene TRBV4-1; D unresolved. CDR1 is MGHRA, CDR2 YSYEKL, per germline. The V and J ends lost 0 bases and 4 bases respectively, with 11 bases between them. The CDR3 totals 15 residues. CDR3 coding DNA: TGCGCCAGCAGCCAAGATCGAATAGGACCAGATACGCAGTATTTT. This encodes CASSQDRIGPDTQYF.

Ten or more counts support this clonotype. The chain joins TRBV2 to TRBJ2-7, with D perhaps matching TRBD1 (7 bases). Germline CDR1 SNHLY, CDR2 FYNNEI. CDR3 length: 13 residues. The V end lost 8 bases, the J end lost 5 bases, and 16 bases lay between the germline ends. The CDR3 region has the DNA TGTGCCAGCCTACAGGGGAGGATTGACGAGCAGTACTTC. It translates to CASLQGRIDEQYF.

This clonotype was found many times. The V call is TRBV7-9, the J call TRBJ2-2; 10 positions match TRBD1. J was trimmed by 5 bases and V by 1 base; bases with no gene match: 4. CDR3 length equals 16 residues. The germline V gene encodes CDR1 SEHNR and CDR2 FQNEAQ (reference sequence). CDR3 coding DNA: TGTGCCAGCAGCTTAGAAGGGACAGGGGCGACCGGGGAGCTGTTTTTT. Amino acids: CASSLEGTGATGELFF. Variable domain in full (rest from reference TRBV7-9 and TRBJ2-2): DTGVSQNPRHKITKRGQNVTFRCDPISEHNRLYWYRQTLGQGPEFLTYFQNEAQLEKSRLLSDRFSAERPKGSFSTLEIQRTEQGDSAMYLCASSLEGTGATGELFFGEGSRLTVL.